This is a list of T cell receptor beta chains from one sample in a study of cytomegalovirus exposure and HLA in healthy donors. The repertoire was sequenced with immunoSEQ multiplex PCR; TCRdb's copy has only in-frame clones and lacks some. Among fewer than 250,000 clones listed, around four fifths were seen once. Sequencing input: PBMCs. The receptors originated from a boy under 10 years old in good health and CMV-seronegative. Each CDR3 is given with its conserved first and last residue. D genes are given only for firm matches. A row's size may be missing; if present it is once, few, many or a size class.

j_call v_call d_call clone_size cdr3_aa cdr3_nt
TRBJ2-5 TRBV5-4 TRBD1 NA CATRAGTGVLGETQYF TGTGCCACCCGAGCCGGGACAGGGGTTCTTGGGGAGACCCAGTACTTC
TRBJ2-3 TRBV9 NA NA CASSERVGIKPLTSTDTQYF TGTGCCAGCAGCGAGAGGGTGGGGATAAAACCATTAACTAGCACAGATACGCAGTATTTT
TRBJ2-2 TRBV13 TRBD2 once CASSAGLAGARGGELFF TGTGCCAGCAGCGCGGGACTAGCGGGCGCGAGAGGCGGGGAGCTGTTTTTT
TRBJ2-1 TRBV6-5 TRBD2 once CASSGRAYNEQFF TGTGCCAGCAGCGGGAGGGCCTACAATGAGCAGTTCTTC
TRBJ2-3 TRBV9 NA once CASSVLTDTQYF TGTGCCAGCAGCGTACTTACAGATACGCAGTATTTT
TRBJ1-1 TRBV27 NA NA CASSLILGADTEAFF TGTGCCAGCAGTTTAATTCTGGGGGCAGACACTGAAGCTTTCTTT
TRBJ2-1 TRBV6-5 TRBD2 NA CASSTTGGSYNEQFF TGTGCCAGCAGTACGACGGGGGGTTCCTACAATGAGCAGTTCTTC
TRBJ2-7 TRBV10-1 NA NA CASSGWTGRSSYEQYF TGCGCCAGCAGTGGGTGGACGGGAAGAAGCTCCTACGAGCAGTACTTC
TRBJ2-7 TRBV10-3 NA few CAISDLYEQYF TGTGCCATCAGTGATCTGTACGAGCAGTACTTC
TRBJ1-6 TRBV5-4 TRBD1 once CASSSWGQGWGSPLHF TGTGCCAGCAGCTCGTGGGGACAGGGGTGGGGTTCACCCCTCCACTTT
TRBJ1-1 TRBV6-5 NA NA CASSFLSNTEAFF TGTGCCAGCAGTTTTTTAAGCAACACTGAAGCTTTCTTT
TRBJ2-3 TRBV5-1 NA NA CASSPYGVSSTDTQYF TGCGCCAGCAGCCCGTACGGGGTCTCTAGCACAGATACGCAGTATTTT
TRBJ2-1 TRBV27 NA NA CASSSRGPANEQFF TGTGCCAGCAGCTCCCGAGGGCCGGCCAATGAGCAGTTCTTC
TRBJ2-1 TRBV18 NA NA CASSPKRGFSYNEQFF TGTGCCAGCTCACCAAAAAGGGGGTTCTCCTACAATGAGCAGTTCTTC
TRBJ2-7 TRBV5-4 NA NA CASSRDGYEQYF TGTGCCAGCAGCCGCGACGGGTACGAGCAGTACTTC
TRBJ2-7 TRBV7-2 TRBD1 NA CASSLTAGQGAYEQYF TGTGCCAGCAGCTTAACAGCCGGACAGGGGGCCTACGAGCAGTACTTC
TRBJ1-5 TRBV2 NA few CASSEARGNQPQHF TGTGCCAGCAGTGAAGCGCGGGGTAATCAGCCCCAGCATTTT
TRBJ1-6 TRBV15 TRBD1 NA CATRRTGSNSPLHF TGTGCCACCCGGCGGACAGGGAGCAATTCACCCCTCCACTTT
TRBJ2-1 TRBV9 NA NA CASSTGGGRGNEQFF TGTGCCAGCTCAACTGGGGGCGGGAGAGGCAATGAGCAGTTCTTC
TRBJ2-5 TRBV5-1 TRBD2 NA CASSLEDPLAIQETQYF TGCGCCAGCAGCTTGGAGGACCCACTAGCGATCCAAGAGACCCAGTACTTC
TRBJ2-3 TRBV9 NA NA CASSVGGGASTDTQYF TGTGCCAGCAGCGTAGGAGGCGGAGCCAGCACAGATACGCAGTATTTT
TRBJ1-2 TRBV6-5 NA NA CASSFPGGYTF TGTGCCAGCAGTTTTCCAGGCGGCTACACCTTC
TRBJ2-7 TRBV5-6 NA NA CASSLVQSYEQYF TGTGCCAGCAGCTTGGTTCAGTCCTACGAGCAGTACTTC
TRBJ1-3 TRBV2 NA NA CASSLSDTLSGNTIYF TGTGCCAGCAGTCTATCAGACACACTCTCTGGAAACACCATATATTTT
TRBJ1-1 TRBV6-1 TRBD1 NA CASSVLRQGGTEAFF TGTGCCAGCAGTGTCTTGAGACAGGGGGGCACTGAAGCTTTCTTT
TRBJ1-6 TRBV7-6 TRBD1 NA CASSLQTGDNSPLHF TGTGCCAGCAGCTTACAGACAGGGGATAATTCACCCCTCCACTTT
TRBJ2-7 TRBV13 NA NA CASSSGTTLYEQYF TGTGCCAGCAGCTCCGGGACAACCCTCTACGAGCAGTACTTC
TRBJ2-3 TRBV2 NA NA CASSAGRAETDTQYF TGTGCCAGCAGTGCCGGCAGGGCTGAGACAGATACGCAGTATTTT
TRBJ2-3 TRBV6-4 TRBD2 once CASTLAGEIPSTDTQYF TGTGCCAGCACACTAGCGGGGGAGATACCTAGCACAGATACGCAGTATTTT
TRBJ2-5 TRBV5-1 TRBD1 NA CASSETGGTETQYF TGCGCCAGCAGTGAGACAGGGGGGACGGAGACCCAGTACTTC
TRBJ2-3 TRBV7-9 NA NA CASSFSGGGTDTQYF TGTGCCAGCAGCTTTAGTGGGGGCGGCACAGATACGCAGTATTTT
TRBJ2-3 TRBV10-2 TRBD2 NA CASSELAGGRADTQYF TGCGCCAGCAGTGAACTAGCGGGGGGTCGGGCAGATACGCAGTATTTT
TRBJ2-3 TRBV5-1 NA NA CASGPGGVGADTQYF TGCGCCAGCGGTCCCGGCGGGGTGGGGGCAGATACGCAGTATTTT
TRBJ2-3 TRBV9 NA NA CASRSGDTDTQYF TGTGCCAGCAGGAGCGGAGACACAGATACGCAGTATTTT
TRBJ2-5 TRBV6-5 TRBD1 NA CASSYWTGASGETQYF TGTGCCAGCAGTTACTGGACAGGGGCAAGTGGAGAGACCCAGTACTTC
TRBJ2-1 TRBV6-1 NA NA CASSEVEGQYNEQFF TGTGCCAGCAGTGAAGTGGAGGGCCAATACAATGAGCAGTTCTTC
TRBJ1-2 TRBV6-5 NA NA CASDRDTPYGYTF TGTGCCAGCGACCGGGACACTCCATATGGCTACACCTTC
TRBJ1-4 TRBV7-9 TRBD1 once CATRDRGSEKLFF TGTGCCACCAGGGACAGGGGAAGTGAAAAACTGTTTTTT
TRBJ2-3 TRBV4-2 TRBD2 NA CASSQTRERGADTQYF TGTGCCAGCAGCCAAACGCGGGAGAGGGGCGCAGATACGCAGTATTTT
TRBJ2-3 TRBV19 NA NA CASSIGSGGTDTQYF TGTGCCAGTAGTATAGGGTCTGGGGGGACAGATACGCAGTATTTT
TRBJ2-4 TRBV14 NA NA CASSQPPGLQYF TGTGCCAGCAGCCAGCCCCCGGGATTACAGTACTTC
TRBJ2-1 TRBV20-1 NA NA CSVAAYNEQFF TGCAGTGTTGCAGCCTACAATGAGCAGTTCTTC
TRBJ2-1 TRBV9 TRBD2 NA CASSEGILAGGRNEQFF TGTGCCAGCAGCGAGGGGATTTTAGCGGGAGGGAGGAATGAGCAGTTCTTC
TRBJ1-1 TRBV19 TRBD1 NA CASSLTGGAGEAFF TGTGCCAGTAGTCTGACAGGGGGCGCGGGTGAAGCTTTCTTT
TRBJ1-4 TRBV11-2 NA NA CASSYRGTDYEKLFF TGTGCCAGCAGCTATCGAGGGACGGACTACGAAAAACTGTTTTTT
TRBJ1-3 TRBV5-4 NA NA CASSLANSGNTIYF TGTGCCAGCAGCTTGGCCAACTCTGGAAACACCATATATTTT
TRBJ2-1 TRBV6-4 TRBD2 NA CASSDSAGDYNEQFF TGTGCCAGCAGTGACTCTGCGGGGGATTACAATGAGCAGTTCTTC
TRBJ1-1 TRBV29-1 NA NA CSTLQAIGTEAFF TGCAGCACCCTACAGGCCATCGGGACTGAAGCTTTCTTT
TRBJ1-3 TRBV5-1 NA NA CASSSQGPGKHGNTIYF TGCGCCAGCAGCTCGCAGGGCCCAGGGAAACATGGAAACACCATATATTTT
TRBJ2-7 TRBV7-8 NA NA CASSSSPGLSYEQYF TGTGCCAGCAGCTCGAGTCCGGGACTTTCCTACGAGCAGTACTTC
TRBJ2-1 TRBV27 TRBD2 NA CASSRTSGRSSSYNEQFF TGTGCCAGCAGTCGGACTAGCGGGAGGTCGAGCTCCTACAATGAGCAGTTCTTC